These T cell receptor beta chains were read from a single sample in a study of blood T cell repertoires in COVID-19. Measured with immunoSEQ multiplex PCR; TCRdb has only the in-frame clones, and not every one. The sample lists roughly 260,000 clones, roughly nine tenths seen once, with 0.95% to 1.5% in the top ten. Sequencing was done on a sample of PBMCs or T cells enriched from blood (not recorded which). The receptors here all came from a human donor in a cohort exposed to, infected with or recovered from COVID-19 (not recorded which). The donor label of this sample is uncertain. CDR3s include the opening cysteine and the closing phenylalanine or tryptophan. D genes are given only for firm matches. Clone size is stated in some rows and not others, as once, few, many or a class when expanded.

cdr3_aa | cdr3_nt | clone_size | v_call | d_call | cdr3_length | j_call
CASSPGQGLHQPQHF | TGTGCCAGCAGTCCCGGACAGGGATTACATCAGCCCCAGCATTTT | NA | TRBV6-6 | TRBD1 | 15 | TRBJ1-5
CASSLLETSTDTQYF | TGTGCCAGCAGCCTACTAGAGACTAGCACAGATACGCAGTATTTT | once | TRBV7-2 | NA | 15 | TRBJ2-3
CASSQESRGYEQYF | TGCGCCAGCAGCCAAGAATCCAGGGGCTACGAGCAGTACTTC | NA | TRBV4-1 | NA | 14 | TRBJ2-7
CAISDTGGSGNTIYF | TGTGCCATCAGTGATACAGGGGGCTCTGGAAACACCATATATTTT | NA | TRBV10-3 | TRBD1 | 15 | TRBJ1-3
CASSPVAGGSTDTQYF | TGTGCCAGCAGCCCGGTAGCGGGGGGAAGCACAGATACGCAGTATTTT | NA | TRBV5-4 | TRBD2 | 16 | TRBJ2-3
CASSITGGQSYEQYF | TGTGCCAGTAGTATAACTGGAGGGCAGTCCTACGAGCAGTACTTC | NA | TRBV19 | NA | 15 | TRBJ2-7
CALLGSPNEKLFF | TGTGCCCTCCTCGGGTCCCCTAATGAAAAACTGTTTTTT | NA | TRBV7-9 | NA | 13 | TRBJ1-4
CASSYSLRGEDTGELFF | TGTGCCAGCAGTTACTCGCTCCGGGGTGAGGACACCGGGGAGCTGTTTTTT | NA | TRBV6-2/TRBV6-3 | NA | 17 | TRBJ2-2
CASSPNLGGNTGELFF | TGTGCCAGCAGCCCGAACCTGGGGGGGAACACCGGGGAGCTGTTTTTT | few | TRBV4-2 | NA | 16 | TRBJ2-2
CASSLAGTRGTDTQYF | TGCGCCAGCAGCTTGGCGGGGACTAGAGGGACAGATACGCAGTATTTT | once | TRBV5-1 | TRBD2 | 16 | TRBJ2-3
CASSSSLVPEAFF | TGTGCCAGCAGTTCTTCACTAGTACCTGAAGCTTTCTTT | NA | TRBV27 | NA | 13 | TRBJ1-1
CASSVSGGRDQPQHF | TGTGCCAGTAGTGTTTCAGGGGGCCGGGATCAGCCCCAGCATTTT | once | TRBV19 | TRBD1 | 15 | TRBJ1-5
CASSWGTTETQYF | TGTGCCAGCAGCTGGGGGACTACAGAGACCCAGTACTTC | once | TRBV5-4 | TRBD2 | 13 | TRBJ2-5
CASSARRDSSYNEQFF | TGTGCCAGCAGCGCCCGAAGGGACAGCTCCTACAATGAGCAGTTCTTC | NA | TRBV9 | TRBD1 | 16 | TRBJ2-1
CSVKAGLGTEAFF | TGCAGCGTTAAAGCAGGCCTGGGCACTGAAGCTTTCTTT | NA | TRBV29-1 | NA | 13 | TRBJ1-1
CASSQRTAGLDRLNEKLFF | TGTGCCAGCAGTCAGAGGACAGCTGGTCTTGATCGACTAAATGAAAAACTGTTTTTT | few | TRBV28 | NA | 19 | TRBJ1-4
CASSLLQGDTEAFF | TGCGCCAGCAGCTTGCTACAGGGGGACACTGAAGCTTTCTTT | NA | TRBV5-1 | TRBD1 | 14 | TRBJ1-1
CASSFSGEKLFF | TGTGCCAGCAGCTTTTCAGGGGAAAAACTGTTTTTT | NA | TRBV11-2 | NA | 12 | TRBJ1-4
CASSPLQGERNSPLHF | TGTGCCAGCAGCCCGTTGCAGGGGGAGAGGAATTCACCCCTCCACTTT | NA | TRBV9 | TRBD1 | 16 | TRBJ1-6
CASSGGLWTEAFF | TGTGCCAGCAGCGGTGGACTGTGGACTGAAGCTTTCTTT | once | TRBV12-3/TRBV12-4 | NA | 13 | TRBJ1-1
CASSRQTGGRGEAFF | TGCGCCAGCAGCAGACAGACAGGGGGCAGGGGTGAAGCTTTCTTT | NA | TRBV5-1 | TRBD1 | 15 | TRBJ1-1
CASSSRGSVLSYEQYF | TGTGCCAGCAGCTCCAGGGGTAGCGTTCTCTCCTACGAGCAGTACTTC | NA | TRBV7-2 | NA | 16 | TRBJ2-7
CASSAARDSAQETQYF | TGTGCCAGCAGCGCAGCCCGGGACAGCGCCCAAGAGACCCAGTACTTC | NA | TRBV7-9 | TRBD1 | 16 | TRBJ2-5
CAWISNSGNTIYF | TGTGCCTGGATCAGTAACTCTGGAAACACCATATATTTT | NA | TRBV30 | NA | 13 | TRBJ1-3
CASSLYTREGTEAFF | TGCGCCAGCAGCTTGTATACCCGAGAGGGCACTGAAGCTTTCTTT | NA | TRBV5-1 | NA | 15 | TRBJ1-1
CASSVLDRVETQYF | TGTGCCAGCAGCGTCCTCGACAGGGTAGAGACCCAGTACTTC | few | TRBV9 | TRBD1 | 14 | TRBJ2-5
CASSLGPDRDTEAFF | TGTGCCAGCAGCTTGGGACCGGACAGGGACACTGAAGCTTTCTTT | NA | TRBV11-2 | TRBD1 | 15 | TRBJ1-1
CASSPGWGAKTYEQYF | TGTGCCAGCAGTCCAGGGTGGGGCGCCAAGACCTACGAGCAGTACTTC | NA | TRBV11-2 | NA | 16 | TRBJ2-7
CASLPDSGPSTGELFF | TGTGCCAGCTTGCCAGATTCAGGGCCTTCCACCGGGGAGCTGTTTTTT | NA | TRBV18 | NA | 16 | TRBJ2-2
CASSEAKAGAYEQYF | TGTGCCAGCAGTGAAGCTAAGGCAGGGGCCTACGAGCAGTACTTC | few | TRBV6-1 | NA | 15 | TRBJ2-7
CSASFRGRDTEAFF | TGCAGTGCTAGTTTCAGGGGGCGCGATACTGAAGCTTTCTTT | NA | TRBV20-1 | TRBD1 | 14 | TRBJ1-1
CASSVQQKATGELFF | TGTGCCAGCAGCGTACAACAGAAAGCAACCGGGGAGCTGTTTTTT | NA | TRBV5-5 | NA | 15 | TRBJ2-2
CAAGTGVGFGYTF | TGTGCCGCCGGGACAGGGGTGGGTTTTGGCTACACCTTC | NA | TRBV30 | TRBD1 | 13 | TRBJ1-2
CASSLVEGQGANTIYF | TGTGCCAGCAGCCTAGTGGAAGGACAGGGGGCCAACACCATATATTTT | NA | TRBV2 | TRBD1 | 16 | TRBJ1-3
CASSQDLTSSQTQYF | TGTGCCAGCAGCCAAGATCTGACTAGCAGTCAGACCCAGTACTTC | NA | TRBV3-1/TRBV3-2 | TRBD2 | 15 | TRBJ2-5
CASSLVVPRDRVSGANVLTF | TGTGCCAGCAGTTTGGTGGTCCCCCGGGACAGGGTCTCTGGGGCCAACGTCCTGACTTTC | few | TRBV27 | TRBD1 | 20 | TRBJ2-6
CASRSTGEDNQPQHF | TGTGCCAGTAGATCGACAGGGGAGGACAATCAGCCCCAGCATTTT | NA | TRBV19 | TRBD1 | 15 | TRBJ1-5
CASSQTREETQYF | TGTGCCAGCAGCCAGACTAGGGAAGAGACCCAGTACTTC | NA | TRBV7-3 | NA | 13 | TRBJ2-5
CASSVRLGTNIQYF | TGTGCCAGCAGCGTGAGGTTGGGTACAAACATTCAGTACTTC | NA | TRBV9 | NA | 14 | TRBJ2-4
CASSKVSGIRADGYTF | TGTGCCAGCAGCAAAGTGTCAGGGATTAGGGCTGATGGCTACACCTTC | NA | TRBV21-1 | NA | 16 | TRBJ1-2
CARRSVDTF | TGTGCCAGGCGGAGCGTCGACACCTTC | NA | TRBV9 | NA | 9 | TRBJ1-2
CASSPGQGYQPQHF | TGTGCCAGCAGCCCCGGGCAGGGTTATCAGCCCCAGCATTTT | NA | TRBV27 | NA | 14 | TRBJ1-5
CATSKGLGSPLHF | TGTGCCACCAGCAAGGGGCTTGGTTCACCCCTCCACTTT | NA | TRBV15 | NA | 13 | TRBJ1-6
CASSQDMGGSSYNSPLHF | TGCGCCAGCAGCCAAGATATGGGGGGGAGCTCCTATAATTCACCCCTCCACTTT | NA | TRBV4-1 | NA | 18 | TRBJ1-6
CASSLAWGSTDTQYF | TGTGCCAGCAGCTTAGCCTGGGGCTCCACAGATACGCAGTATTTT | few | TRBV7-6 | NA | 15 | TRBJ2-3
CASSLERTGGDSEAFF | TGCGCCAGCAGCTTGGAAAGGACAGGGGGGGACTCTGAAGCTTTCTTT | NA | TRBV5-1 | TRBD1 | 16 | TRBJ1-1
CASSESTGSLGEQYF | TGTGCCAGCAGTGAATCAACAGGGAGTCTGGGGGAGCAGTACTTC | NA | TRBV25-1 | NA | 15 | TRBJ2-7
CASSAPSADTQYF | TGTGCCAGCAGCGCCCCTTCGGCAGATACGCAGTATTTT | NA | TRBV9 | NA | 13 | TRBJ2-3
CASSLGGYRSYEQYF | TGTGCCAGCAGCTTGGGGGGCTACCGCTCCTACGAGCAGTACTTC | NA | TRBV5-8 | NA | 15 | TRBJ2-7
CASGSRLFYGYTF | TGTGCTAGTGGTTCACGACTGTTTTATGGCTACACCTTC | NA | TRBV12-5 | NA | 13 | TRBJ1-2
CASSGGDTTEAFF | TGTGCCAGCAGCGGGGGGGACACCACTGAAGCTTTCTTT | NA | TRBV7-9 | NA | 13 | TRBJ1-1
CASSLDPPGTDTQYF | TGTGCCAGCAGCTTGGACCCCCCGGGCACAGATACGCAGTATTTT | NA | TRBV5-6 | NA | 15 | TRBJ2-3
CASSPGPDRWMNTEAFF | TGTGCCAGCAGCCCCGGCCCGGACAGGTGGATGAACACTGAAGCTTTCTTT | NA | TRBV7-9 | TRBD1 | 17 | TRBJ1-1